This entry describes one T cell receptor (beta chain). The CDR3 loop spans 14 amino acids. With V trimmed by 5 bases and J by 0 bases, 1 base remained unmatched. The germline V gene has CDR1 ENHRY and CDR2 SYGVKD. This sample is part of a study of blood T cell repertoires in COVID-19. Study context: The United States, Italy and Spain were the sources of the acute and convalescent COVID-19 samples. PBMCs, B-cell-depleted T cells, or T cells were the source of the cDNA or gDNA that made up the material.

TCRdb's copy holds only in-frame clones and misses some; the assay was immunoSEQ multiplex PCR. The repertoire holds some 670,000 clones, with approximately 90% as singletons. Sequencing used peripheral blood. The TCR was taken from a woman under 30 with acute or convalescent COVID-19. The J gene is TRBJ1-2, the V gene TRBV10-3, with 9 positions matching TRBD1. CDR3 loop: CAISWDRANYGYTF. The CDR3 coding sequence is TGTGCCATCAGTTGGGACAGGGCTAACTATGGCTACACCTTC.